A selection of T cell receptor beta chains follows, all from one sample in a study of blood T cell repertoires in COVID-19. Only in-frame clones appear in the TCRdb table, and some are missing; sequencing was by immunoSEQ multiplex PCR. This table holds roughly 160,000 clones, about 88% found once. Input material: peripheral blood. These receptors were collected from a woman older than 75 with COVID-19, enrolled during active disease. CDR3s include the opening cysteine and the closing phenylalanine or tryptophan.

TRBJ2-5	TRBV28	CASSLTSGRRGVETQYF
TRBJ2-1	TRBV27	CASSYKRGVGNEQFF
TRBJ1-5	TRBV19	CASSIGQRSNQPQHF
TRBJ2-7	TRBV28	CASSFRTTLYEQYF
TRBJ2-1	TRBV5-1	CASSRMGANEQFF
TRBJ1-4	TRBV28	CATTGPNNEKLFF
TRBJ2-7	TRBV7-2	CASSREAGEQYF
TRBJ1-1	TRBV7-8	CASSSRQTNTEAFF
TRBJ2-2	TRBV19	CASNNKGELFF
TRBJ2-6	TRBV9	CASSVGGGAGANVLTF
TRBJ2-7	TRBV7-9	CASSSGEGTYEQYF
TRBJ2-7	TRBV7-6	CASSGHPRGQGLTYEQYF
TRBJ1-2	TRBV5-4	CASRVTGLDGYTF
TRBJ2-2	TRBV14	CASRPGQGSTGELFF
TRBJ2-2	TRBV6-5	CAINRGVNTGELFF
TRBJ2-2	TRBV28	CASREAGSSGELFF
TRBJ2-7	TRBV7-2	CASSSGGSSYEQYF
TRBJ2-1	TRBV25-1	CATTAAGPAYNEQFF
TRBJ1-3	TRBV7-9	CARGTKSGNTIYF
TRBJ2-6	TRBV2	CASMPGGAAGANVLTF
TRBJ2-1	TRBV28	CASSLPLAGYNEQFF
TRBJ2-3	TRBV6-4	CASRKDGAGADTQYF
TRBJ2-3	TRBV29-1	CSVEGVESTDTQYF
TRBJ2-1	TRBV29-1	CSVRTSGRYEQFF
TRBJ2-1	TRBV2	CASSEQPRTGGGEQFF
TRBJ1-2	TRBV28	CASKRGTGVYGYTF
TRBJ2-7	TRBV7-8	CASSRDSVYEQYF
TRBJ1-2	TRBV6-5	CASRQGAVGYTF
TRBJ2-5	TRBV5-6	CASSLAGRGQETQYF
TRBJ1-2	TRBV2	CASSLMTGGGIYTF
TRBJ2-3	TRBV7-2	CASSSEPGEYPQYF
TRBJ1-2	TRBV5-6	CASSGGIWDFRANYGYTF
TRBJ2-5	TRBV2	CASSESRLQETQYF
TRBJ2-3	TRBV27	CASSFRGLAGTDTQYF
TRBJ1-5	TRBV10-3	CAISESYSGQSNQPQHF
TRBJ2-2	TRBV6-2/TRBV6-3	CASSKVAGVGTGELFF
TRBJ1-4	TRBV5-1	CASSPGSQGGEKLFF
TRBJ2-1	TRBV13	CASSLGLAGGNEQFF
TRBJ1-1	TRBV27	CASSPNRGSTEAFF
TRBJ2-3	TRBV6-6	CASSSKGQSTDTQYF
TRBJ1-6	TRBV28	CASSFGGVGNSPLHF
TRBJ2-7	TRBV28	CASSLILAGGPDEQYF
TRBJ1-5	TRBV29-1	CSVGTGRNQPQHF
TRBJ1-3	TRBV7-2	CASSLAGGRVMGNTIYF
TRBJ2-5	TRBV7-9	CASSQGTGEYQETQYF
TRBJ1-2	TRBV28	CASSEPGQGRGYGYTF
TRBJ2-1	TRBV12-5	CASGLRDNEQFF
TRBJ2-1	TRBV11-2	CASSSTLAGGEFF
TRBJ2-7	TRBV28	CASSLGSGGFEQYF
TRBJ2-7	TRBV9	CASSVGLDYEQYF
TRBJ1-1	TRBV14	CASKDGGSQFTEAFF
TRBJ2-5	TRBV28	CASSQGGGTHETQYF
TRBJ1-4	TRBV7-9	CASSEMAVSGEKLFF
TRBJ2-4	TRBV19	CASSRGGTGARIQYF
TRBJ1-3	TRBV23-1	CASSHPNDRAGNTIYF
TRBJ2-7	TRBV20-1	CSASRAGTSYEQYF
TRBJ1-3	TRBV19	CASSISLRGKRLLSGNTIYF
TRBJ2-2	TRBV7-2	CASSLRRTGQTGELFF
TRBJ1-4	TRBV5-1	CASSVTGSATNEKLFF
TRBJ1-3	TRBV12-3/TRBV12-4	CASRPGAGNTIYF